The 24 T cell receptor beta chains below come from one sample, sequenced in a study of breast tumors, draining lymph nodes, adjacent tissues. Axillary draining lymph nodes of breast cancer patients supplied the node samples. TCRdb processed the multiplex PCR reads anew with MiXCR; each CDR3 protein has one entry. The sample consists of 290,000 or so distinct CDR3 sequences, 30% of them appearing once. Input material: axillary lymph node tissue. The receptors originated from a female donor with breast cancer. Some clones in this sample may be carry-over from other donors' samples.

This clonotype turned up a few times. The chain links TRBV6-5 to TRBJ2-1; 9 nucleotides align to TRBD1. Per germline, CDR1 MNHEY and CDR2 SVGAGI. The CDR3 has 16 amino acids. V was pared by 5 bases and J by 3 bases, with 8 bases of the junction left unmatched. CDR3 sequence (DNA): TGTGCCAGCAGTCACGGAGGGACAGGGCTCTACAATGAGCAGTTCTTC. Its translation: CASSHGGTGLYNEQFF.

Remarks on this clonotype: A much larger clonotype is one base distant, so this may be a read error. This chain joins TRBV20-1 and TRBJ2-7; 7 bases agree with TRBD1. This CDR3 comprises 12 residues. Germline V gene data show CDR1 as DFQATT and CDR2 as SNEGSKA (reference sequence). The CDR3 region has the DNA TGCAGTGCTACTGGGACAGTCTACGAGCCGTACTTC. Its protein product is CSATGTVYEPYF.

This clonotype has at least ten counts. The J gene is TRBJ1-5, the V gene TRBV20-1, with 9 bases lining up with TRBD1. V was pared by 3 bases and J by 7 bases, with 10 bases of the junction left unmatched. Germline V gene sequence: CDR1 DFQATT, CDR2 SNEGSKA (reference sequence). This CDR3 spans 15 amino acids. CDR3 in DNA: TGCAGTGCTAGTACTACAGGGGGCAGAGGACAGCCCCAGCATTTT. Its translation: CSASTTGGRGQPQHF.

This clonotype has at least ten counts. V usage is TRBV20-1 and J usage is TRBJ2-3; no clear D. CDR3 length equals 13 residues. Between the trimmed V and J ends, which lost 6 bases and 5 bases, there was a span of 15 bases. Germline CDR1 DFQATT, CDR2 SNEGSKA (reference sequence). The CDR3 here is CSASRTVGDTQYF. Here the CDR3 DNA reads TGCAGTGCATCTAGGACCGTTGGAGATACGCAGTATTTT.

The chain recombines TRBV6-1 with TRBJ1-6; 9 bases are a match to TRBD1. The CDR3 runs 16 residues. Looked up from germline, CDR1 is MNHNS and CDR2 is SASEGT. With 0 bases clipped from V and 10 bases from J, the junction kept 7 bases outside the gene matches. The CDR3 spells CASSEARGTGSSPLHF. The DNA for the CDR3 is TGTGCCAGCAGTGAAGCTCGAGGGACAGGGTCGTCACCCCTCCACTTT.

This clonotype was seen a handful of times. One base away lies a much larger clone, so this may be a sequencing read error. V is TRBV20-1 and J is TRBJ2-3; unclear D gene. Germline CDR1 and CDR2: DFQATT and SNEGSKA (reference sequence). CDR3 length equals 14 residues. CDR3 nucleotide sequence: TGCGGTGCTAGGAGACCGCTCGGAACAGATACGCAGTATTTT. It specifies CGARRPLGTDTQYF.

The rearrangement uses TRBV5-4 and TRBJ2-1; 8 bases fit TRBD2. The V and J ends lost 4 bases and 4 bases, in that order; junction bases with no gene match: 13. The CDR3 totals 17 residues. Germline V gene data show CDR1 as SGHNT and CDR2 as YYREEE (reference sequence). The chain's CDR3 is CASSQGSPAGVYNEQFF. CDR3 in DNA: TGTGCCAGCAGCCAAGGATCACCAGCGGGAGTTTACAATGAGCAGTTCTTC. Supplemented by reference TRBV5-4 and TRBJ2-1, the full variable domain reads ETGVTQSPTHLIKTRGQQVTLRCSSQSGHNTVSWYQQALGQGPQFIFQYYREEENGRGNFPPRFSGLQFPNYSSELNVNALELDDSALYLCASSQGSPAGVYNEQFFGPGTRLTVL.

In this sample, this clonotype turned up a few times. The chain carries TRBV2 and TRBJ1-1; 8 bases match TRBD1. The junction had 9 bases not matched to a gene; V was cut back by 6 bases and J by 0 bases. The CDR3 has 16 residues. The germline CDR1 and CDR2 sequences are SNHLY and FYNNEI. CDR3 protein: CASSLGQGAVNTEAFF. CDR3 DNA sequence: TGTGCCAGCAGCCTAGGACAGGGAGCGGTGAACACTGAAGCTTTCTTT. The entire variable domain, with the rest obtained from reference TRBV2 and TRBJ1-1, is as follows: EPEVTQTPSHQVTQMGQEVILRCVPISNHLYFYWYRQILGQKVEFLVSFYNNEISEKSEIFDDQFSVERPDGSNFTLKIRSTKLEDSAMYFCASSLGQGAVNTEAFFGQGTRLTVV.

This clonotype was counted ten times or more. The chain couples TRBV10-3 to TRBJ2-7, with TRBD2 matching 7 bases. Germline loops: CDR1 ENHRY, CDR2 SYGVKD. With 4 bases clipped from V and 5 bases from J, the junction kept 8 bases outside the gene matches. This CDR3 is built from 14 residues. CDR3 nucleotides: TGTGCCATCAGTGGGGGCGGGAGCGGGAACGAGCAGTACTTC. Translated, it gives CAISGGGSGNEQYF.

In its sample, this clonotype was seen many times. The chain couples TRBV7-2 to TRBJ2-7, with 7 nucleotides matching TRBD1. The CDR3 covers 16 residues. The germline V gene encodes CDR1 SGHTA and CDR2 FQGNSA. Trimming took 1 base from V and 0 from J; bases not matched to a gene: 6. The CDR3 spells CASSLGTGQSSYEQYF. The CDR3 region has the DNA TGTGCCAGCAGCTTAGGAACGGGACAGAGCTCCTACGAGCAGTACTTC.

As for this clonotype: The junction differs from germline at one of its ends, possibly a read error. The J gene is TRBJ1-2, the V gene TRBV7-2; 9 bases align to TRBD1. CDR1 and CDR2 (germline): SGHTA, FQGNSA. The CDR3 totals 15 residues. In nucleotides, the CDR3 is TGTGCCAGCAGCGAACGACAGGGGGTTGGTTATGGCTACCCCTTC. Translated: CASSERQGVGYGYPF. The full variable domain, in which reference TRBV7-2 and TRBJ1-2 provide the parts outside the CDR3, is GAGVSQSPSNKVTEKGKDVELRCDPISGHTALYWYRQSLGQGLEFLIYFQGNSAPDKSGLPSDRFSAERTGGSVSTLTIQRTQQEDSAVYLCASSERQGVGYGYPFGSGTRLTVV.

This clonotype was seen at least ten times. The J gene is TRBJ2-3, the V gene TRBV9; possibly TRBD2 for D (6 bases). From germline, CDR1 is SGDLS and CDR2 YYNGEE. The V and J ends lost 3 bases and 2 bases respectively, with 10 bases between them. This CDR3 has 14 amino acids. The CDR3 loop is CASSGLDPTDTQYF. CDR3 bases: TGTGCCAGCAGCGGACTAGATCCCACAGATACGCAGTATTTT.

This clonotype appeared many times. The chain combines TRBV7-2 with TRBJ2-3; perhaps TRBD2 as D (5 bases). Germline V gene data show CDR1 as SGHTA and CDR2 as FQGNSA. The CDR3 loop spans 14 amino acids. V was clipped by 4 bases and J by 0 bases, with 8 bases between them. In DNA, the CDR3 is TGTGCCAGCAGCTCCACTAGAAGCACAGATACGCAGTATTTT. Amino acid sequence: CASSSTRSTDTQYF.

This clonotype was counted a few times. The gene calls are TRBV6-1 and TRBJ2-1; no clear D gene. Germline V gene lookup returns CDR1 MNHNS and CDR2 SASEGT. Trimming removed 4 bases at V and 1 base at J, with 8 bases between. The CDR3 extends over 14 amino acids. CDR3 loop: CASSAGPSYNEQFF. CDR3 DNA: TGTGCCAGCAGTGCCGGGCCTTCCTACAATGAGCAGTTCTTC.

This clonotype was found many times. The V and J genes are TRBV7-9 and TRBJ2-1, with 14 bases matching TRBD2. The CDR3 spans 18 residues. V lost 5 bases to trimming and J lost 8 bases; unmatched junction nucleotides: 14. The germline CDR1 and CDR2 sequences are SEHNR and FQNEAQ (reference sequence). The CDR3 is CASSETSGRAPITYEQFF. The CDR3 DNA reads TGTGCCAGCAGCGAGACTAGCGGGAGGGCCCCTATTACATATGAGCAGTTCTTC.

This clonotype was found once. The rearrangement uses TRBV10-3 and TRBJ1-5; D is possibly TRBD1 (6 bases). CDR1 is ENHRY, CDR2 SYGVKD, per germline. The CDR3 is made up of 14 amino acids. Here the CDR3 reads CAKQGSAGNQPQHF. For the CDR3, the DNA is TGTGCTAAGCAGGGGAGCGCCGGGAATCAGCCCCAGCATTTT.

This clonotype was detected only once. This chain uses TRBV6-4 with TRBJ1-2; D remains ambiguous. Germline values: CDR1 MRHNA, CDR2 SNTAGT. The CDR3 contains 16 residues. V was clipped by 2 bases and J by 9 bases, with 22 bases between them. This CDR3 reads CASSDGFSRLYLCYTF. DNA of the CDR3: TGTGCCAGCAGTGACGGGTTTTCCAGGTTATACCTATGCTACACCTTC.

This clonotype was counted at least ten times. The chain joins TRBV5-6 to TRBJ1-2, with 7 nucleotides matching TRBD1. CDR1 and CDR2 (germline): SGHDT, YYEEEE. The CDR3 has 15 residues. V shed 0 bases, J shed 4 bases, and the junction held 6 bases outside the gene matches. The CDR3 here is CASSLDLTGSYGYTF. CDR3 sequence (DNA): TGTGCCAGCAGCTTGGACCTGACAGGGAGCTATGGCTACACCTTC.

This clonotype has ten or more counts. The rearrangement links TRBV29-1 to TRBJ2-3; 7 positions match TRBD2. The germline V gene encodes CDR1 SQVTM and CDR2 ANQGSEA. V gave up 1 base and J gave up 4 bases; unmatched junction bases: 5. CDR3 length: 14 amino acids. The CDR3 sequence is CSVEGAGVPDTQYF. For the CDR3, the DNA is TGCAGCGTTGAAGGGGCGGGAGTCCCAGATACGCAGTATTTT.

This clonotype was counted ten times or more. The J gene is TRBJ2-1, the V gene TRBV29-1, with D hard to call. Trimming cost V 7 bases and J 4 bases, with 8 bases left between them. The CDR3 covers 11 residues. CDR1 is SQVTM, CDR2 ANQGSEA, per germline. CDR3 coding DNA: TGCAGCGCCGAAGTATACAATGAGCAGTTCTTC. As protein: CSAEVYNEQFF.

As regards this clonotype: This may stem from a read error, because a much larger clone lies one nucleotide away. V is TRBV5-6 and J is TRBJ2-2; D not resolved. This CDR3 comprises 15 residues. The germline V gene encodes CDR1 SGHDT and CDR2 YYEEEE. V shed 4 bases and J shed 5 bases, with 15 bases lying between them. CDR3 amino acids: CASSASGSRTGELFF. The CDR3 nucleotides are TGTGCCAGCAGCGCCAGTGGGTCTCGGACCGGGGAGCTGTTTTTT.

The chain is built from TRBV7-9 and TRBJ2-5; D possibly uses TRBD1 or TRBD2 (7 bases each). Germline CDR1 and CDR2: SEHNR and FQNEAQ (reference sequence). This CDR3 is built from 16 residues. Trimming stripped 5 bases from V and 2 bases from J, with 18 bases between. The CDR3 region is CASSDYRGGGQETQYF. The CDR3 coding sequence is TGTGCCAGCAGCGATTACAGGGGAGGGGGACAAGAGACCCAGTACTTC.

This clonotype was counted ten times or more. A much larger clone differs from this one at a single base, so this may be a read error. This chain uses TRBV24-1 with TRBJ2-6; D is perhaps TRBD1 (5 bases). The CDR3 is 15 residues long. Germline loops: CDR1 KGHDR, CDR2 SFDVKD. This CDR3 reads CATSDLGSGANALTF. CDR3 sequence (DNA): TGTGCCACCAGTGATTTGGGTTCTGGGGCCAACGCCCTGACTTTC.

This rearrangement joins TRBV10-3 to TRBJ1-2; tentative D call: TRBD1 (5 bases). Germline CDR1 reads ENHRY; CDR2 reads SYGVKD. Trimming stripped 2 bases from V and 4 bases from J, with 14 bases between. CDR3 size: 15 residues. The CDR3 here is CAISEATQGTYGYTF. CDR3 nucleotide sequence: TGTGCCATCAGTGAGGCGACGCAGGGAACCTATGGCTACACCTTC.